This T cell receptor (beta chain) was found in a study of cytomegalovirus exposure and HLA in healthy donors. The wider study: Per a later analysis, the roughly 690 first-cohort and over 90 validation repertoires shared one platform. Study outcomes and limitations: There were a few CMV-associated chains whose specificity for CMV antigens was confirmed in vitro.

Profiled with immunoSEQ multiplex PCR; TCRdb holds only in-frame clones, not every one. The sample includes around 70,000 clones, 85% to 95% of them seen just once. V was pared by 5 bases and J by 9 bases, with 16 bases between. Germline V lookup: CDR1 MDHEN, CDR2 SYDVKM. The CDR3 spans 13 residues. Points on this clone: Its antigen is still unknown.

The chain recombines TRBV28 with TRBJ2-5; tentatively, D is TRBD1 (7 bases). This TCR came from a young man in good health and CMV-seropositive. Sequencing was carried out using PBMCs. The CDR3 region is CASSAGGQNAQYF. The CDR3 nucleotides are TGTGCCAGCAGTGCCGGGGGACAGAACGCCCAGTACTTC.